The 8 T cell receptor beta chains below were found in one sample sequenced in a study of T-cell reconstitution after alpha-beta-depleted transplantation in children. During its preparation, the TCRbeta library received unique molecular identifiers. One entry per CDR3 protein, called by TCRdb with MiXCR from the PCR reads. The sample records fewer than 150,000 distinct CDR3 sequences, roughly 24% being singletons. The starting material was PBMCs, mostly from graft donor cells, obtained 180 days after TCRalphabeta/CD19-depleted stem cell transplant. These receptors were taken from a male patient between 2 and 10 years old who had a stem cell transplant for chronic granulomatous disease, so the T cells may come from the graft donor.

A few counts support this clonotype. The CDR3 DNA is TGCAGTGCTAGACCATCGACTAGCGGGAGCTCCTACGAGCAGTACTTC. This translates into CSARPSTSGSSYEQYF. The rearrangement uses TRBV20-1 and TRBJ2-7, with 12 nucleotides matching TRBD2. Per the germline V gene, CDR1 is DFQATT and CDR2 is SNEGSKA (reference sequence). V gave up 2 bases and J gave up 0 bases; unmatched junction bases: 5. This CDR3 has 16 residues.

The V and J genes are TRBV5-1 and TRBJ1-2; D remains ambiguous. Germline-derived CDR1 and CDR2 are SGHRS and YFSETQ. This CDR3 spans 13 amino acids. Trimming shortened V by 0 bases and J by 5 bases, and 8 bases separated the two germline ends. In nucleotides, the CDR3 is TGCGCCAGCAGCTTGGGGGCGCAGTATGGCTACACCTTC. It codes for CASSLGAQYGYTF. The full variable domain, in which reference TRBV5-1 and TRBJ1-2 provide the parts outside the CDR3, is KAGVTQTPRYLIKTRGQQVTLSCSPISGHRSVSWYQQTPGQGLQFLFEYFSETQRNKGNFPGRFSGRQFSNSRSEMNVSTLELGDSALYLCASSLGAQYGYTFGSGTRLTVV.

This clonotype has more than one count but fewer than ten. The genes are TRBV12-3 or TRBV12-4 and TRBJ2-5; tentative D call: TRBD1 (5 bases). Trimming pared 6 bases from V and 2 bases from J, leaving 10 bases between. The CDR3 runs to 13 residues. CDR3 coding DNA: TGTGCCAGCAGGAGACAGAAACAAGAGACCCAGTACTTC. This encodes CASRRQKQETQYF.

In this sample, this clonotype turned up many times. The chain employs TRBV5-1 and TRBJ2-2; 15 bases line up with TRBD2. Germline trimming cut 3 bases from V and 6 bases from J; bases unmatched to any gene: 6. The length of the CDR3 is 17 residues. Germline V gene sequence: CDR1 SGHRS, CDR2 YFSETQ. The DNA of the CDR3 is TGCGCCAGCAGCTCCAGCGGACTAGCGGGAGGGTCCGGGGAGCTGTTTTTT. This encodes CASSSSGLAGGSGELFF.

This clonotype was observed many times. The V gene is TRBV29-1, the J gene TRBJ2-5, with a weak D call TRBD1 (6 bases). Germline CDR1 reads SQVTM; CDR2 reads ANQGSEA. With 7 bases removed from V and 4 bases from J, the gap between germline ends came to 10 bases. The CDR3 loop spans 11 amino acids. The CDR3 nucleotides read TGCAGCGGTTTACAGGGAGAGACCCAGTACTTC. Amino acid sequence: CSGLQGETQYF.

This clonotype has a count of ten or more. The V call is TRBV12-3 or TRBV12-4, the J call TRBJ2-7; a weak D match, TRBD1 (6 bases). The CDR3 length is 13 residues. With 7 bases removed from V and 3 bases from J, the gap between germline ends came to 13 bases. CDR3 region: CASTGTHFYEQYF. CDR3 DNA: TGTGCCAGCACCGGGACACACTTCTACGAGCAGTACTTC.

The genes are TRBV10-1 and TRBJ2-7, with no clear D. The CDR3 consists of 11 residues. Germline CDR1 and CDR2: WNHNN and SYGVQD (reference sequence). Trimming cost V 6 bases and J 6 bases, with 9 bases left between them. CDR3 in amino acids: CASRILTEQYF. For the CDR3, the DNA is TGCGCCAGCAGGATCCTAACCGAGCAGTACTTC.

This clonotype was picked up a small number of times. CDR3 residues: CASSEGPYGYTF. The CDR3 DNA reads as TGTGCCAGCAGTGAAGGTCCCTATGGCTACACCTTC. The genes are TRBV25-1 and TRBJ1-2, with D hard to call. CDR3 length: 12 amino acids. Germline V CDR1 and CDR2: MGHDK, SYGVNS. V lost 2 bases and J 4 bases, leaving 5 bases between the germline ends.